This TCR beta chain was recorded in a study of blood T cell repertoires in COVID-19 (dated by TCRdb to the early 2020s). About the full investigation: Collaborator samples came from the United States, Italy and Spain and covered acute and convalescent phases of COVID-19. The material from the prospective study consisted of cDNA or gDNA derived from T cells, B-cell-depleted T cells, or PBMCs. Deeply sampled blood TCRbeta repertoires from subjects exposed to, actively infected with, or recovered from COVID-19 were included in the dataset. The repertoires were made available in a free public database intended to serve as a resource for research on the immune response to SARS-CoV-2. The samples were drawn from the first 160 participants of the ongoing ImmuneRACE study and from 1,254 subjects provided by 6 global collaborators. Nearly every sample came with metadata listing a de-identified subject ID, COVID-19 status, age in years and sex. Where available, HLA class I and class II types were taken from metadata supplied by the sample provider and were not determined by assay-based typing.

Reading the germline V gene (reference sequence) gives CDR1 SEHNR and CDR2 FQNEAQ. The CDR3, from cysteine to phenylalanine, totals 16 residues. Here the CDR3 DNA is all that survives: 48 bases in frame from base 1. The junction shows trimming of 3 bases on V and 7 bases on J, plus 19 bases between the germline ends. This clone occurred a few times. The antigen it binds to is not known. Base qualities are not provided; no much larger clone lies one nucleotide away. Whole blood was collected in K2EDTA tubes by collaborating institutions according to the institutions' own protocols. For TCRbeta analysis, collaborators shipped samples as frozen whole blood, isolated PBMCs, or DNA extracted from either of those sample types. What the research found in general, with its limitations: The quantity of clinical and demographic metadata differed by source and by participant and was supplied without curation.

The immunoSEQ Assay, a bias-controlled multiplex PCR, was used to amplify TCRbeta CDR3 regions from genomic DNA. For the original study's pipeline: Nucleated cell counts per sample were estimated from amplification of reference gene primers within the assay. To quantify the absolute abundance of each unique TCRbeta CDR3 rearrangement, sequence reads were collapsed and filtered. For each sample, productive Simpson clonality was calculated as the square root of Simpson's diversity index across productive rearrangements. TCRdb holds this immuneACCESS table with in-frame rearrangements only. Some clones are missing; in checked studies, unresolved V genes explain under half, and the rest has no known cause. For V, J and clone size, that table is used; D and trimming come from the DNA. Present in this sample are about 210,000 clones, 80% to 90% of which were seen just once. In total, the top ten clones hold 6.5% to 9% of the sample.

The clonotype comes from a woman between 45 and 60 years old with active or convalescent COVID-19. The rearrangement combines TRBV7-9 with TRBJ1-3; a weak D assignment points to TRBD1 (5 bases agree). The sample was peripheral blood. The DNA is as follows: TGTGCCAGCAGCTTTTTTTCTGGGCAGGGAGGCAACACCATATATTTT. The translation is CASSFFSGQGGNTIYF. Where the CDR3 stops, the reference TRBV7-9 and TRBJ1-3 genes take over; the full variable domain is DTGVSQNPRHKITKRGQNVTFRCDPISEHNRLYWYRQTLGQGPEFLTYFQNEAQLEKSRLLSDRFSAERPKGSFSTLEIQRTEQGDSAMYLCASSFFSGQGGNTIYFGEGSWLTVV.